This record looks at one T cell receptor (beta chain) sequence and its context. The assay was immunoSEQ multiplex PCR, and TCRdb's table has in-frame clones only and misses some. Of 400,000 to 450,000 clones in the sample, around 91% were seen once. These data come from a study of blood T cell repertoires in COVID-19. Whole-study context: T cells, B-cell-depleted T cells, or PBMCs supplied cDNA or gDNA.

CDR3 size: 15 residues. V dropped 5 bases and J dropped 6; count of bases not matched to a gene: 13. Germline V gene sequence: CDR1 MDHEN, CDR2 SYDVKM. The chain combines TRBV28 with TRBJ2-7; the match to TRBD2 covers 7 bases. What was sequenced was PBMCs or T cells enriched from blood (not recorded which). This sequence was found in a young man who had recovered from COVID-19. CDR3: CASSNSRQTSSEQYF. CDR3 sequence (DNA): TGTGCCAGCAGTAACTCCCGTCAGACTAGCTCCGAGCAGTACTTC.